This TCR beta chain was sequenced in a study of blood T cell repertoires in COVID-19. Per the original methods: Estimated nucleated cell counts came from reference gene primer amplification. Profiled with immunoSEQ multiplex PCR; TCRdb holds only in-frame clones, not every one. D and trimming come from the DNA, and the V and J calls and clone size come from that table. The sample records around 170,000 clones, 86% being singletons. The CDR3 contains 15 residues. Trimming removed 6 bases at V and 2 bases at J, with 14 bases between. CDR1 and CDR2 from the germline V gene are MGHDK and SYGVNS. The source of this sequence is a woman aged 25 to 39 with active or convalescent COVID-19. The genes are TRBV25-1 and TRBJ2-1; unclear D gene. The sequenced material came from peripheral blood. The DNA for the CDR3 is TGTGCCAGCAGGACAACCGACACCCCCTACAATGAGCAGTTCTTC. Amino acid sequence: CASRTTDTPYNEQFF. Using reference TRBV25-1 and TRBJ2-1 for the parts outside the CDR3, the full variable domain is EADIYQTPRYLVIGTGKKITLECSQTMGHDKMYWYQQDPGMELHLIHYSYGVNSTEKGDLSSESTVSRIRTEHFPLTLESARPSHTSQYLCASRTTDTPYNEQFFGPGTRLTVL.